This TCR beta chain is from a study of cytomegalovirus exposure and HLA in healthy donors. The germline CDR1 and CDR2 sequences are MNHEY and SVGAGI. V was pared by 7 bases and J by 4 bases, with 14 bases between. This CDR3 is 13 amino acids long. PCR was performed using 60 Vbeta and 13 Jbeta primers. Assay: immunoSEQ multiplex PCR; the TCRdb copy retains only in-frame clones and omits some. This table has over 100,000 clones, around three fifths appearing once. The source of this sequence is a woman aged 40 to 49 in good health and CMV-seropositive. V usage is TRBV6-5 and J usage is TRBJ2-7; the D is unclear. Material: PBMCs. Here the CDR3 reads CASTRSGHYEQYF. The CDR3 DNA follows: TGTGCCAGCACTAGGTCGGGTCATTACGAGCAGTACTTC.